The 12 T cell receptor beta chains reported below all come from one sample, sequenced in a study of CD8 T cells in ankylosing spondylitis. Study-level points and caveats: Characteristic, it appeared, of ankylosing spondylitis blood was a TCR beta motif of roughly eight highly homologous variants.

TCRdb fed the 5' RACE reads into MiXCR, producing one record per CDR3 protein. The sample gives some 840,000 distinct CDR3 sequences, 10% to 15% of which show up once; about 0.5% is in the top ten. For these receptors, no antigen is known. Material: blood, either unsorted or a sorted T cell fraction (not recorded which). The receptors stem from a male donor with ankylosing spondylitis.

This chain joins TRBV20-1 and TRBJ2-1; 8 bases align to TRBD2. The CDR3 has 14 residues. In germline, CDR1 is DFQATT, CDR2 SNEGSKA (reference sequence). V shed 2 bases, J shed 9 bases, and the junction held 9 bases outside the gene matches. The CDR3 DNA reads TGCAGTGCTAGACTAGCGGGTCCCCTGAGTGAGCAGTTCTTC. It encodes CSARLAGPLSEQFF.

The gene calls are TRBV5-8 and TRBJ1-4, with D unclear. The CDR3 runs 13 residues. V dropped 4 bases and J dropped 7 bases, with 11 bases sitting between them. The germline V gene encodes CDR1 SGHTS and CDR2 YDEGEE. CDR3 sequence (DNA): TGTGCCAGCAGCGTTGACTGGAGTGAAAAACTGTTTTTT. As protein: CASSVDWSEKLFF.

The chain joins TRBV5-6 to TRBJ2-4, with 8 bases that match TRBD1. This CDR3 region has 17 residues. V was pared by 4 bases and J by 0 bases, with 9 bases of the junction left unmatched. The V gene's germline CDR1 is SGHDT and CDR2 YYEEEE. The CDR3 here is CASSEDRGTLAKNIQYF. DNA for the CDR3: TGTGCCAGCAGCGAAGACAGGGGAACCCTAGCCAAAAACATTCAGTACTTC. The full variable domain, its missing parts supplied by reference TRBV5-6 and TRBJ2-4, is DAGVTQSPTHLIKTRGQQVTLRCSPKSGHDTVSWYQQALGQGPQFIFQYYEEEERQRGNFPDRFSGHQFPNYSSELNVNALLLGDSALYLCASSEDRGTLAKNIQYFGAGTRLSVL.

In this sample, this clonotype turned up many times. One end of the junction varies from germline; a read error may be responsible. The J gene is TRBJ2-7, the V gene TRBV7-2, with TRBD2 as a possible D gene (5 bases). Germline CDR1 reads SGHTA; CDR2 reads FQGNSA. This CDR3 is 13 amino acids long. The CDR3: CASSLANHVGELF. The CDR3 bases are TGTGCCAGCAGCTTAGCGAATCATGTGGGAGAGCTGTTC.

This clonotype was detected only a few times. J is TRBJ2-5 and V is TRBV7-9, with D perhaps TRBD1 or TRBD2 (5 bases each). Germline loops: CDR1 SEHNR, CDR2 FQNEAQ (reference sequence). With 5 bases removed from V and 3 bases from J, the gap between germline ends came to 10 bases. The CDR3 consists of 13 residues. The DNA of the CDR3 is TGTGCCAGCAGCATACGAGGGGAAGAGACCCAGTACTTC. Translation: CASSIRGEETQYF.

The chain recombines TRBV9 with TRBJ2-1; 9 bases are a match to TRBD1. V shed 1 base, J shed 5 bases, and the junction held 4 bases outside the gene matches. Germline V gene lookup returns CDR1 SGDLS and CDR2 YYNGEE. This CDR3 has 15 residues. Written as DNA, the CDR3 is TGTGCCAGCAGCGTAATGGGACAGGGAAACAATGAGCAGTTCTTC. Translated, it gives CASSVMGQGNNEQFF.

This clonotype turned up a few times. The gene calls are TRBV18 and TRBJ1-2; D uncertain. Germline assignment: CDR1 KGHSH and CDR2 LQKENI. This CDR3 has 14 amino acids. V lost 2 bases and J lost 4, with 11 bases in between. CDR3: CASSPGRSGYGYTF. In nucleotides, the CDR3 is TGTGCCAGCTCACCAGGTCGCAGCGGCTATGGCTACACCTTC. The full variable domain, in which reference TRBV18 and TRBJ1-2 provide the parts outside the CDR3, is NAGVMQNPRHLVRRRGQEARLRCSPMKGHSHVYWYRQLPEEGLKFMVYLQKENIIDESGMPKERFSAEFPKEGPSILRIQQVVRGDSAAYFCASSPGRSGYGYTFGSGTRLTVV.

The CDR3 region is CATSDPGRPDIQYF. In DNA, the CDR3 is TGTGCCACCAGTGACCCAGGGCGCCCGGACATTCAGTACTTC. The V and J genes are TRBV24-1 and TRBJ2-4; TRBD1 is a possible D gene (5 bases). CDR1 KGHDR and CDR2 SFDVKD come from the germline V gene. The V gene lost 4 bases and the J gene lost 8 bases, with 14 bases spanning the gap. CDR3 length: 14 amino acids.

The chain links TRBV4-3 to TRBJ1-6; 9 bases align to TRBD1. The CDR3 spans 18 residues. Germline CDR1 is LGHNA and CDR2 is YSLEER. V was pared by 0 bases and J by 13 bases, with 16 bases of the junction left unmatched. CDR3 bases: TGCGCCAGCAGCCAAGAAATGAGCGGGACAGGGTATTTTACGCCCCTCCACTTT. Encoded protein: CASSQEMSGTGYFTPLHF.

The chain carries TRBV7-2 and TRBJ1-4; D call uncertain. The CDR3 totals 14 residues. The ends were cut back, 0 bases at V and 8 bases at J, with 10 bases in the middle. The germline V gene has CDR1 SGHTA and CDR2 FQGNSA. CDR3 coding DNA: TGTGCCAGCAGCTTAGCGAGATTATCCGAAAAACTGTTTTTT. Translated, it gives CASSLARLSEKLFF.

This chain connects TRBV5-1 to TRBJ1-1; D is unclear. The CDR3 contains 14 residues. Germline lookup yields CDR1 SGHRS and CDR2 YFSETQ. V was clipped by 0 bases and J by 9 bases, with 15 bases between them. The DNA for the CDR3 is TGCGCCAGCAGCTTGGTTAGAGGAACGGTGAAAGCTTTCTTT. Encoded protein: CASSLVRGTVKAFF.

V is TRBV5-1 and J is TRBJ2-1; D not certain. The length of the CDR3 is 15 residues. V was cut by 0 bases and J by 8 bases, with 15 bases left in between. Germline-derived CDR1 and CDR2 are SGHRS and YFSETQ. For the CDR3, the DNA is TGCGCCAGCAGCTTGGACATAGGATGGGCGGATGAGCAGTTCTTC. As protein: CASSLDIGWADEQFF. Together with reference TRBV5-1 and TRBJ2-1, the CDR3 gives the full variable domain: KAGVTQTPRYLIKTRGQQVTLSCSPISGHRSVSWYQQTPGQGLQFLFEYFSETQRNKGNFPGRFSGRQFSNSRSEMNVSTLELGDSALYLCASSLDIGWADEQFFGPGTRLTVL.